This T cell receptor (beta chain) was recorded in a study of regulatory T cells in long-lasting Graves disease. The overall study: Graves' patients, newly diagnosed, had taken antithyroid drugs under 3 months.

This clonotype has a count of ten or more. The CDR3 sequence is 13 residues long. Germline V gene sequence: CDR1 KGHSH, CDR2 LQKENI. V was cut by 3 bases and J by 4 bases, with 7 bases left in between. Stated time point: newly diagnosed GD, antithyroid drugs for less than 3 months. Extracted RNA from PBMCs served as the source of the TCR library. Arm-PCR of CDR3 regions and iRepertoire HTBI primers were used to build TCR beta libraries. MiXCR, applied by TCRdb to the multiplex PCR reads, yields one record per CDR3 protein. Of some 560,000 distinct CDR3 sequences in the sample, 15% to 20% were seen once. A further study also used this sample, focusing on T cells in Graves' hyperthyroidism and ophthalmopathy. That study adds: Ophthalmopathy, as predicted by the model, came a median 6.5 months after the prediction.

The sequence was collected from a woman aged 35-60 years with Graves disease. The chain uses TRBV18 and TRBJ1-5; D not certain. The material sequenced was peripheral blood mononuclear cells (PBMCs), taken at new diagnosis, from a patient treated with antithyroid drugs. DNA for the CDR3: TGTGCCAGCTCACCGGAGGCTAATCAGCCCCAGCATTTT. Its translation: CASSPEANQPQHF.